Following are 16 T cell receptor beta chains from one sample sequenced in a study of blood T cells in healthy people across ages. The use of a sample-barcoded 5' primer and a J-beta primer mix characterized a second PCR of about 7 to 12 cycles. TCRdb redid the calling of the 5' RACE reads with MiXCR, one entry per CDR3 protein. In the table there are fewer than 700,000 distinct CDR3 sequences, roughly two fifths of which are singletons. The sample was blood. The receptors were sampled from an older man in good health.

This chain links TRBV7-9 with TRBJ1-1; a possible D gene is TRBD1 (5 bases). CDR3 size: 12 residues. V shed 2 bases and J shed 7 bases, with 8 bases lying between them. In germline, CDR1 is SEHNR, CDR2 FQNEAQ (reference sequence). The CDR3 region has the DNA TGTGCCAGCAGCTTAATTGACAGTGAAGCTTTCTTT. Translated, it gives CASSLIDSEAFF.

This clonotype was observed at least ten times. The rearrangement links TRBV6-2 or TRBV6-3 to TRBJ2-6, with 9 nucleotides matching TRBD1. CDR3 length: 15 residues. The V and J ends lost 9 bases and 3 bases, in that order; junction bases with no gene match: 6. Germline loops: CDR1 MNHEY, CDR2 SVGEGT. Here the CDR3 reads CASTGTGNGANVLTF. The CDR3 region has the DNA TGTGCCAGTACCGGGACAGGGAATGGGGCCAACGTCCTGACTTTC.

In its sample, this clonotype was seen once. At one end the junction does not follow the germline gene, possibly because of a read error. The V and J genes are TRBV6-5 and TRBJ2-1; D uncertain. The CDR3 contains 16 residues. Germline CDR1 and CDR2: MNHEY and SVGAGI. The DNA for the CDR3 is TGTGCCAGCAGTTACTCGGTGGCTAGAGCCCACAATGGGCAGTTCTTC. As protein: CASSYSVARAHNGQFF.

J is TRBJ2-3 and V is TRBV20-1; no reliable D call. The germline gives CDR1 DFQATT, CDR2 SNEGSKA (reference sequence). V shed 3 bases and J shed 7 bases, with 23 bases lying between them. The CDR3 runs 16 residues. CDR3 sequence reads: CSASPAGVRTSNTQYF. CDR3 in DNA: TGCAGTGCTAGCCCCGCAGGCGTTAGGACCAGCAATACGCAGTATTTT.

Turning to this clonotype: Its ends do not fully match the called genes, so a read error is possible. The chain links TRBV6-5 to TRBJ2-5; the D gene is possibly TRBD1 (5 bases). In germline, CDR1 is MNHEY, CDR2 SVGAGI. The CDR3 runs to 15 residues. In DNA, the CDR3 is TGTGCCAGCAGTGGCCAGGGCATTAAGGAAGAGACCCCGTACTTC. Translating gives CASSGQGIKEETPYF.

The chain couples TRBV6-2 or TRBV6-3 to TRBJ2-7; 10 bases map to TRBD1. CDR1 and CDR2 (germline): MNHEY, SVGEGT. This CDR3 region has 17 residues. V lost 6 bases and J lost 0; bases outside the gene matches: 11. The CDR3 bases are TGTGCCAGCAGAAAAAAGCTAGGGACAGGGGTCTCCTACGAGCAGTACTTC. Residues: CASRKKLGTGVSYEQYF.

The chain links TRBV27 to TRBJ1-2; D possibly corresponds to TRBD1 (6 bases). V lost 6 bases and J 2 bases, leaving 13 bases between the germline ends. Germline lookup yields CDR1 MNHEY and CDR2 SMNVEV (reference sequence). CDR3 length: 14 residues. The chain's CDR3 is CASRDIQGNYGYTF. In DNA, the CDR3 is TGTGCCAGCAGGGATATTCAGGGGAACTATGGCTACACCTTC.

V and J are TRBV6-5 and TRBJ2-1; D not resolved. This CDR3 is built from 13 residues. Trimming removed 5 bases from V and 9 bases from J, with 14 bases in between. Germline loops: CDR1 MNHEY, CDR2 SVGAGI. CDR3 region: CASSPGLLGEQFF. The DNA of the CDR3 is TGTGCCAGCAGTCCGGGTCTCTTAGGTGAGCAGTTCTTC.

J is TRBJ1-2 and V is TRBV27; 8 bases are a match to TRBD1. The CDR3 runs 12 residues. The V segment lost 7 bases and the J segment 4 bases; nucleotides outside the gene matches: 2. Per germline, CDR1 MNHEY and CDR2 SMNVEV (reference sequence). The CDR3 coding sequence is TGTGCCAGCACTACAGGGGGCTATGGCTACACCTTC. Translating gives CASTTGGYGYTF.

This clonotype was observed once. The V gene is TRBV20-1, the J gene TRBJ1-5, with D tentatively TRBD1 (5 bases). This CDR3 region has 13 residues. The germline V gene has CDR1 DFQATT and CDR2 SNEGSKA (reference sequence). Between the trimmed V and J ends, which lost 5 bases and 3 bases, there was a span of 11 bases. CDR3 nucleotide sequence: TGCAGTGCTTCACGACAGCCCAATCAGCCCCAGCATTTT. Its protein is CSASRQPNQPQHF.

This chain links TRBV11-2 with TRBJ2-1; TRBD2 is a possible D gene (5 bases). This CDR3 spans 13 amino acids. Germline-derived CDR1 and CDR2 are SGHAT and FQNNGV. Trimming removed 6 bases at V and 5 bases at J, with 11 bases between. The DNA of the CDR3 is TGTGCCAGCAGGAGAGGGATTAACAATGAGCAGTTCTTC. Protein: CASRRGINNEQFF.

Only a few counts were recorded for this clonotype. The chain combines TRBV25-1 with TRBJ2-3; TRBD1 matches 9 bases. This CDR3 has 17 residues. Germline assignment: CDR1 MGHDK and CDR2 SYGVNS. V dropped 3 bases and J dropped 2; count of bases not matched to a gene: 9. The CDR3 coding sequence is TGTGCCAGCAGTGAGAAGTCACAGGGGGCTACCACAGATACGCAGTATTTT. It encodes CASSEKSQGATTDTQYF.

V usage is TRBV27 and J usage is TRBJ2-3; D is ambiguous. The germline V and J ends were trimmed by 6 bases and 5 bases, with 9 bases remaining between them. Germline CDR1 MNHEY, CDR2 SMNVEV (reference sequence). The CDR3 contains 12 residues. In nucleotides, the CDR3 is TGTGCCAGCAGCCCTTCGTTAGATACGCAGTATTTT. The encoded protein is CASSPSLDTQYF.

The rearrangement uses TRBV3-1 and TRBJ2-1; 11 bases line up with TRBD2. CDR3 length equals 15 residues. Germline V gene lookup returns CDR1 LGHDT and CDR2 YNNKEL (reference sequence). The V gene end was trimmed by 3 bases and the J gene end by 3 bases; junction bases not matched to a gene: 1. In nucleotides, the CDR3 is TGTGCCAGCAGCCATAGCGGGAGGGGCTACAATGAGCAGTTCTTC. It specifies CASSHSGRGYNEQFF.

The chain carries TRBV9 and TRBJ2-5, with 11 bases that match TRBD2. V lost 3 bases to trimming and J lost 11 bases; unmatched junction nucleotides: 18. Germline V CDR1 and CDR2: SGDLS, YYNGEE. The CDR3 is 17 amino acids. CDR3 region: CASSANTGTSGPGGQYF. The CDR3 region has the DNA TGTGCCAGCAGCGCAAATACCGGGACTAGCGGCCCGGGTGGGCAGTACTTC. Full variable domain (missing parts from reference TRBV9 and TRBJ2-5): DSGVTQTPKHLITATGQRVTLRCSPRSGDLSVYWYQQSLDQGLQFLIQYYNGEERAKGNILERFSAQQFPDLHSELNLSSLELGDSALYFCASSANTGTSGPGGQYFGPGTRLLVL.

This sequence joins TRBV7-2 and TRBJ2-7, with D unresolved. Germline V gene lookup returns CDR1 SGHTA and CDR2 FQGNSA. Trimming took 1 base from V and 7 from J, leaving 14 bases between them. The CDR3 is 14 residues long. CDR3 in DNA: TGTGCCAGCAGCTTAGTGCCCCTCGGTCAAGAGCAGTACTTC. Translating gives CASSLVPLGQEQYF.